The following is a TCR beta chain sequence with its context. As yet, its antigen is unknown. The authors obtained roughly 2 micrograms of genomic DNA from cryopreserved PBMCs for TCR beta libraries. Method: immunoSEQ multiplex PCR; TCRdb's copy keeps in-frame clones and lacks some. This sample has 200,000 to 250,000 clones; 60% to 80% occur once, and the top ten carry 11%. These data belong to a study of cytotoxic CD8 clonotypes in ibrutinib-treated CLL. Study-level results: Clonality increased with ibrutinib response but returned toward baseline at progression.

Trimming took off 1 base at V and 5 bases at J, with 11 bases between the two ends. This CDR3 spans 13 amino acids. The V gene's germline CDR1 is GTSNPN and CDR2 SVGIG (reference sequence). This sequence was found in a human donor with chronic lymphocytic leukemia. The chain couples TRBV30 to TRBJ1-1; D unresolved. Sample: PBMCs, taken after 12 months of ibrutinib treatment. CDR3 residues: CAWSGGVGTEAFF. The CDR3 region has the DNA TGTGCCTGGAGTGGTGGGGTTGGAACTGAAGCTTTCTTT.